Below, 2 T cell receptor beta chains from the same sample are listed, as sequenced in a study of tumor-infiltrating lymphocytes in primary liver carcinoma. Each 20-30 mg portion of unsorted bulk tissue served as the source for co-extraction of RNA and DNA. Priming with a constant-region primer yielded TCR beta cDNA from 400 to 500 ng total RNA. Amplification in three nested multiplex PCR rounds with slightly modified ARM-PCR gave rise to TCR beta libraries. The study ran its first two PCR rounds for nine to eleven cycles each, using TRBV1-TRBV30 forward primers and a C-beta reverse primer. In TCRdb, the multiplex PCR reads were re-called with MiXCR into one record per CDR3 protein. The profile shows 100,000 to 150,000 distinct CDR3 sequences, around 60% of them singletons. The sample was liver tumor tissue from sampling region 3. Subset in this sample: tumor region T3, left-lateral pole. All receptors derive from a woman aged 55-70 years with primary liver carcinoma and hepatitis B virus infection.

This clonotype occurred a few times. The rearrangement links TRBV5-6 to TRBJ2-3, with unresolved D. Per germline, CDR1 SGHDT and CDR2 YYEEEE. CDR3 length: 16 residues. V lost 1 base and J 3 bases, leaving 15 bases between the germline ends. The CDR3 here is CASSLLGTSNTDTQYF. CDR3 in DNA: TGTGCCAGCAGCTTGTTAGGCACCTCTAATACAGATACGCAGTATTTT.

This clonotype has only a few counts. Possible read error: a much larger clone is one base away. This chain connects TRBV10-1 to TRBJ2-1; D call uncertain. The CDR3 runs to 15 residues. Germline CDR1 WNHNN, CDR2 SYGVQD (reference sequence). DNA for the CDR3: TGCGCCAGCAGTGAGACGTCCGGGCGATACAATGAGCAGCTCTTC. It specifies CASSETSGRYNEQLF.